The rows below give T cell receptor beta chains drawn from one sample of a study of cytomegalovirus exposure and HLA in healthy donors. The method was immunoSEQ multiplex PCR; TCRdb's version includes in-frame clones alone and lacks a portion of them. The repertoire includes 120,000 or so clones, roughly 8.6% of them detected once, and around 5.8% sits in the top ten. The sample taken for sequencing was PBMCs. These receptor sequences come from a woman aged 40-49 years in good health and CMV-seropositive. Both conserved end residues are part of each CDR3. Each record gives: J gene, D gene, V gene, clone size, CDR3 protein, CDR3 DNA. D genes are given only for firm matches. Size is omitted from some rows. Given values are once, few, many or a class for expanded clones.

J: TRBJ2-5
D: TRBD2
V: TRBV30
size: .
CDR3: CAWNEGGGGETQYF
DNA: TGTGCCTGGAATGAAGGCGGGGGGGGAGAGACCCAGTACTTC

J: TRBJ2-1
D: TRBD2
V: TRBV6-6
size: .
CDR3: CASSLAGGGNEQFF
DNA: TGTGCCAGCAGTTTGGCGGGGGGCGGCAATGAGCAGTTCTTC

J: TRBJ2-7
D: .
V: TRBV15
size: .
CDR3: CATSREGPQPYGEQYF
DNA: TGTGCCACCAGCAGAGAGGGCCCTCAACCCTATGGCGAGCAGTACTTC

J: TRBJ1-1
D: TRBD1
V: TRBV10-3
size: few
CDR3: CAISGGTGLKNTEAFF
DNA: TGTGCCATCAGTGGCGGGACAGGGCTTAAAAACACTGAAGCTTTCTTT

J: TRBJ2-5
D: .
V: TRBV4-2
size: .
CDR3: CASSQARGPETQYF
DNA: TGTGCCAGCAGCCAAGCCAGGGGCCCAGAGACCCAGTACTTC

J: TRBJ2-7
D: .
V: TRBV10-3
size: few
CDR3: CAISGQGVSEQYF
DNA: TGTGCCATCAGTGGGCAGGGTGTATCCGAGCAGTACTTC

J: TRBJ1-1
D: .
V: TRBV27
size: few
CDR3: CASSLWAGVGNTEAFF
DNA: TGTGCCAGCAGTTTATGGGCAGGGGTGGGGAACACTGAAGCTTTCTTT

J: TRBJ2-1
D: TRBD2
V: TRBV2
size: .
CDR3: CASSVAGRSYNEQFF
DNA: TGTGCCAGCAGTGTAGCGGGGCGGAGCTACAATGAGCAGTTCTTC

J: TRBJ2-2
D: .
V: TRBV27
size: .
CDR3: CASSPPGAGELFF
DNA: TGTGCCAGCAGTCCGCCCGGAGCCGGGGAGCTGTTTTTT

J: TRBJ1-1
D: .
V: TRBV7-2
size: few
CDR3: CASSRRGGTEAFF
DNA: TGTGCCAGCAGCCGGAGGGGGGGCACTGAAGCTTTCTTT

J: TRBJ2-7
D: .
V: TRBV4-1
size: .
CDR3: CASSQENRIEVEQYF
DNA: TGCGCCAGCAGCCAAGAAAACCGGATCGAGGTGGAGCAGTACTTC

J: TRBJ1-1
D: .
V: TRBV5-1
size: .
CDR3: CASSFPGQNTEAFF
DNA: TGCGCCAGCAGCTTTCCGGGACAGAACACTGAAGCTTTCTTT

J: TRBJ2-5
D: TRBD1
V: TRBV2
size: few
CDR3: CASSARTGLETQYF
DNA: TGTGCCAGCAGTGCGCGGACAGGGCTAGAGACCCAGTACTTC

J: TRBJ1-6
D: TRBD1
V: TRBV7-8
size: .
CDR3: CASSPRGLENSPLHF
DNA: TGTGCCAGCAGCCCCAGGGGGCTCGAGAATTCACCCCTCCACTTT

J: TRBJ2-1
D: .
V: TRBV5-1
size: .
CDR3: CASSLGQYYNEQFF
DNA: TGCGCCAGCAGCTTGGGTCAGTATTACAATGAGCAGTTCTTC

J: TRBJ2-1
D: .
V: TRBV19
size: .
CDR3: CASKAGRASYNEQFF
DNA: TGTGCCAGTAAGGCCGGGCGGGCCTCCTACAATGAGCAGTTCTTC

J: TRBJ1-1
D: TRBD1
V: TRBV5-1
size: .
CDR3: CASSTSGTGVTEAFF
DNA: TGCGCCAGCAGCACCTCCGGGACAGGGGTGACTGAAGCTTTCTTT

J: TRBJ1-1
D: TRBD1
V: TRBV5-5
size: .
CDR3: CASSPTGGWTEAFF
DNA: TGTGCCAGCAGCCCAACAGGGGGATGGACTGAAGCTTTCTTT

J: TRBJ1-2
D: .
V: TRBV19
size: .
CDR3: CASSIMSSSYGYTF
DNA: TGTGCCAGTAGTATAATGAGTTCGTCCTATGGCTACACCTTC

J: TRBJ2-2
D: TRBD1
V: TRBV7-3
size: .
CDR3: CASSSLGTGINTGELFF
DNA: TGTGCCAGCAGCTCCCTGGGGACAGGGATAAACACCGGGGAGCTGTTTTTT

J: TRBJ1-4
D: .
V: TRBV6-1
size: .
CDR3: CASSEAVGGGNEKLFF
DNA: TGTGCCAGCAGTGAAGCTGTTGGGGGCGGTAATGAAAAACTGTTTTTT

J: TRBJ1-1
D: TRBD1
V: TRBV27
size: .
CDR3: CASSTTGEWTEAFF
DNA: TGTGCCAGCAGCACCACAGGGGAGTGGACTGAAGCTTTCTTT

J: TRBJ2-7
D: TRBD2
V: TRBV7-2
size: once
CDR3: CASSLAATTSGYEQYF
DNA: TGTGCCAGCAGCTTAGCCGCGACGACTAGCGGGTACGAGCAGTACTTC

J: TRBJ2-3
D: .
V: TRBV7-9
size: few
CDR3: CASTYTASTDTQYF
DNA: TGTGCCAGCACCTATACCGCTAGCACAGATACGCAGTATTTT

J: TRBJ2-2
D: TRBD2
V: TRBV11-1
size: .
CDR3: CASSPTSGGTGELFF
DNA: TGTGCCAGCAGCCCTACTAGCGGGGGGACCGGGGAGCTGTTTTTT

J: TRBJ2-7
D: .
V: TRBV10-1
size: .
CDR3: CAIRTSTYEQYF
DNA: TGCGCCATCCGGACTTCAACCTACGAGCAGTACTTC

J: TRBJ1-2
D: .
V: TRBV6-5
size: .
CDR3: CASRQKNYGYTF
DNA: TGTGCCAGCAGACAAAAAAACTATGGCTACACCTTC

J: TRBJ2-7
D: TRBD1
V: TRBV25-1
size: .
CDR3: CASRTGAYEQYF
DNA: TGTGCAAGCAGGACAGGGGCTTACGAGCAGTACTTC

J: TRBJ1-6
D: .
V: TRBV6-5
size: .
CDR3: CASSLTGYNSPLHF
DNA: TGTGCCAGCAGCCTAACGGGTTATAATTCACCCCTCCACTTT

J: TRBJ2-1
D: TRBD2
V: TRBV19
size: .
CDR3: CASRLAGKHNEQFF
DNA: TGTGCCAGTAGACTAGCGGGGAAACACAATGAGCAGTTCTTC

J: TRBJ2-3
D: .
V: TRBV11-1
size: .
CDR3: CASSYFNTQYF
DNA: TGTGCCAGCAGCTATTTTAATACGCAGTATTTT

J: TRBJ1-1
D: .
V: TRBV10-2
size: few
CDR3: CASSENRVDTEAFF
DNA: TGCGCCAGCAGTGAGAACAGGGTGGACACTGAAGCTTTCTTT

J: TRBJ2-5
D: TRBD2
V: TRBV25-1
size: .
CDR3: CASSEREERGEQETQYF
DNA: TGTGCCAGCAGTGAAAGGGAGGAGCGGGGGGAACAAGAGACCCAGTACTTC

J: TRBJ2-7
D: .
V: TRBV4-1
size: .
CDR3: CASSRMATASSYEQYF
DNA: TGCGCCAGCAGCCGTATGGCGACAGCGAGCTCCTACGAGCAGTACTTC

J: TRBJ2-3
D: TRBD2
V: TRBV7-6
size: few
CDR3: CASSLAGGPAGTDTQYF
DNA: TGTGCCAGCAGCTTGGCGGGGGGCCCTGCCGGCACAGATACGCAGTATTTT

J: TRBJ1-2
D: TRBD1
V: TRBV28
size: .
CDR3: CASSEGQLLSNYGYTF
DNA: TGTGCCAGCAGTGAGGGACAGCTTCTTTCTAACTATGGCTACACCTTC